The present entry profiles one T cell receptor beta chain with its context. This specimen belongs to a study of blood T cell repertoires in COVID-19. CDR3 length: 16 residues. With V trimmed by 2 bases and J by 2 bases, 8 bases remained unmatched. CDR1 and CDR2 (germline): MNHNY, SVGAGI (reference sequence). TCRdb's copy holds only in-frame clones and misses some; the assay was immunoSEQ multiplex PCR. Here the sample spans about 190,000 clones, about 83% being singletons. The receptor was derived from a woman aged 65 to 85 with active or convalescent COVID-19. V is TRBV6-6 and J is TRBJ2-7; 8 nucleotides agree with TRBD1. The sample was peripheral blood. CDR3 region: CASSYSQGAVTYEQYF. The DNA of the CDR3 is TGTGCCAGCAGTTACAGTCAGGGGGCTGTTACCTACGAGCAGTACTTC.